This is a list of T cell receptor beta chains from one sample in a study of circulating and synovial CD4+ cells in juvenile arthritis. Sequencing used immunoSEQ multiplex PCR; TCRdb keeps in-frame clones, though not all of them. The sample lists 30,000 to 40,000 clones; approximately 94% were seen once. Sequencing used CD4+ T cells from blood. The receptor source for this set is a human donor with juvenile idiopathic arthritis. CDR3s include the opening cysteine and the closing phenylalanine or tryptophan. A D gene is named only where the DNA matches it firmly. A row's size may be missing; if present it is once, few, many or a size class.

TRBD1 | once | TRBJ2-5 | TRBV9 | TGTGCCAGCAGCGTCGACAGGGGGGGGACGGAGACCCAGTACTTC | CASSVDRGGTETQYF
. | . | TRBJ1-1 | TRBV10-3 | TGTGCCATCAGCCCCGGGGTGAACACTGAAGCTTTCTTT | CAISPGVNTEAFF
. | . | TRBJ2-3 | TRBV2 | TGTGCCAGCGTTTCTTCGAGCACAGATACGCAGTATTTT | CASVSSSTDTQYF
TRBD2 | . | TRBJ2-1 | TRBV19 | TGTGCCAGTGGACAGACGACTAGCGGGGGGGGAAATGAGCAGTTCTTC | CASGQTTSGGGNEQFF
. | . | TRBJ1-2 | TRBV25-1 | TGTGCCAGCAGTGCCCCACACACGGCGGGAGGCTACACCTTC | CASSAPHTAGGYTF
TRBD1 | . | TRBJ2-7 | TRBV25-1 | TGTGCCAGCAGTGGAATCGGGACAGGGAGCTCCTACGAGCAGTACTTC | CASSGIGTGSSYEQYF
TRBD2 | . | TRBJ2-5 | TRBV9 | TGTGCCAGCAGCGAGGGTAGCGGGGGGGGATCCCGTTGGGAGACCCAGTACTTC | CASSEGSGGGSRWETQYF
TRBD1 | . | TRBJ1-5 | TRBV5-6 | TGTGCCAGCAGCTATACTACAGGGGGTGGTGAGCCCCAGCATTTT | CASSYTTGGGEPQHF
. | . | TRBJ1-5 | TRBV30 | TGTGCCTGGAGTGTATTTACAGGACAACAAATGGCCCAGCATTTT | CAWSVFTGQQMAQHF
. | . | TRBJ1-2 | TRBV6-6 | TGTGCCAGCAGTTACTCGGGGGGGCCCGGAGGGCGCTACACCTTC | CASSYSGGPGGRYTF
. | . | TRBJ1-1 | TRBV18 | TGTGCCAGCTCACCACCGGACAGAAGAAACACTGAAGCTTTCTTT | CASSPPDRRNTEAFF
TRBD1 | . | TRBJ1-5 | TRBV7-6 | TGTGCCAGCAGCTCAGGGGGAGGAAAGGAGCCCCAGCATTTT | CASSSGGGKEPQHF